Reported below is one T cell receptor beta chain. This sample was taken from a study of blood T cell repertoires in COVID-19. After removal of 5 bases from V and 1 base from J, the junction contained 5 bases not matched to a gene. Germline loops: CDR1 SGHAT, CDR2 FQNNGV. This CDR3 has 15 amino acids. Repertoires were generated with immunoSEQ multiplex PCR, while TCRdb's copy carries only in-frame clones and drops some. The sample lists roughly 150,000 clones, approximately 87% seen once, with about 9.3% in the top ten. The V and J genes are TRBV11-2 and TRBJ2-5; 9 bases match TRBD1. The sequenced sample was peripheral blood. The clonotype was recovered from a woman aged 70 to 79 with COVID-19, enrolled during active disease. The DNA of the CDR3 is TGTGCCAGCAGCCCCGGGACAGGGCCCCAAGAGACCCAGTACTTC. Residues: CASSPGTGPQETQYF.